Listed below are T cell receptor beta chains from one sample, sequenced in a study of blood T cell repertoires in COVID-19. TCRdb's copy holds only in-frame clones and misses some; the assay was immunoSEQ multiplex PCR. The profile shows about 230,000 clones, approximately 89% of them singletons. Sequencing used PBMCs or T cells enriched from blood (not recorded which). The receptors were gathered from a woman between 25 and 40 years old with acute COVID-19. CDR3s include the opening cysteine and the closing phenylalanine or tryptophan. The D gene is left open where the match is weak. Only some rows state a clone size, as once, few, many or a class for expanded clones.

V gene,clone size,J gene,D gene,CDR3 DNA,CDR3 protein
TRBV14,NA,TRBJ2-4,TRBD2,TGTGCCAGCAGCCAGGCCCTCGGGGGGACCAAAAACATTCAGTACTTC,CASSQALGGTKNIQYF
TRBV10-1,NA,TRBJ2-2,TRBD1,TGCGCCAGCAGTGGGCACCCCGACAGGGGAAGGACCGGGGAGCTGTTTTTT,CASSGHPDRGRTGELFF
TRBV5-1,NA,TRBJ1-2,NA,TGCGCCAGCAGCTCGTACCAGGGTGGCTACACCTTC,CASSSYQGGYTF
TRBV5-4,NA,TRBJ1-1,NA,TGTGCCAGCAGCTTGGCCGGGCAGGGGTACACTGAAGCTTTCTTT,CASSLAGQGYTEAFF
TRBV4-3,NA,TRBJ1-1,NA,TGCGCCAGCAGCCAAGGGGGGGGCAGGGTCTTGAACACTGAAGCTTTCTTT,CASSQGGGRVLNTEAFF
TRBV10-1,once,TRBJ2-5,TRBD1,TGCGCCAGCTCCCCGGGGGACAGGGAAGAGACCCAGTACTTC,CASSPGDREETQYF
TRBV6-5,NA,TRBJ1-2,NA,TGTGCCAGGAGATATGACAGTCCTAACTATGGCTACACCTTC,CARRYDSPNYGYTF
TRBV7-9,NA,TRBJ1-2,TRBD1,TGTGCCAGCAGCCCAGGGACAGGGGTTGAAGGCTACACCTTC,CASSPGTGVEGYTF
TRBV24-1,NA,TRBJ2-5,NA,TGTGCCACCAGTGATTTTGGCCAGTCAAAAGAGACCCAGTACTTC,CATSDFGQSKETQYF
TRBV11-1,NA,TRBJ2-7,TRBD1,TGTGCCAGCAGCTTAGGGACAGGGTACTACGAGCAGTACTTC,CASSLGTGYYEQYF
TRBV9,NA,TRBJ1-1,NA,TGTGCCAGCAGCGCCAGGGGACGGGACACTGAAGCTTTCTTT,CASSARGRDTEAFF
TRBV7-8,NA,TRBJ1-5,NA,TGTGCCAGCAGCCCAGGGGCCTTAGGACAGCCCCAGCATTTT,CASSPGALGQPQHF
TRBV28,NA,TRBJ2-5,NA,TGTGCCACCCAGGGGCGCAAGGAGACCCAGTACTTC,CATQGRKETQYF
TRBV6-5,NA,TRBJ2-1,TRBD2,TGTGCCAGCAGGACCGGGACTAGCTACAATGAGCAGTTCTTC,CASRTGTSYNEQFF
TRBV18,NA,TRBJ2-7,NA,TGTGCCAGCTCACCTACAGTGAGCTCCTACGAGCAGTACTTC,CASSPTVSSYEQYF
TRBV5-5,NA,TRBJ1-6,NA,TGTGCCAGCAGCTTCCTCTTGAGCTCCTATAATTCACCCCTCCACTTT,CASSFLLSSYNSPLHF
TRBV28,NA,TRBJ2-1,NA,TGTGCCAGCAGTTTGTGGACAGATAGGGGTGAGCAGTTCTTC,CASSLWTDRGEQFF
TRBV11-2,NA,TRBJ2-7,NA,TGTGCCAGCAGCTTAGAAGGCGGGACAGCCTACGAGCAGTACTTC,CASSLEGGTAYEQYF
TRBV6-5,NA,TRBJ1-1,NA,TGTGCCAGCAGTTACGAACTGAGGGCCGCCGGCACTGAAGCTTTCTTT,CASSYELRAAGTEAFF
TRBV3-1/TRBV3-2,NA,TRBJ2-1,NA,TGTGCCAGCAGCCTCCCGGGACTCTTTAGCTCCTACAATGAGCAGTTCTTC,CASSLPGLFSSYNEQFF
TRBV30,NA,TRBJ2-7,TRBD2,TGTGCCTGGAGTACGGGACTAGCGGGTTCCTACGAGCAGTACTTC,CAWSTGLAGSYEQYF
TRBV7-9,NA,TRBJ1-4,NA,TGTGCCAGCAACGTACCGAGCCCCAATGAAAAACTGTTTTTT,CASNVPSPNEKLFF
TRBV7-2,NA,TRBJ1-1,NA,TGTGCCAGCAGCTTGTCCGGTGGGGCGAACACTGAAGCTTTCTTT,CASSLSGGANTEAFF
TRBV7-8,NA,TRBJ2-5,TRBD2,TGTGCCAGCAGCTTATTTTCGGGGGGGTTGGGGGAGACCCAGTACTTC,CASSLFSGGLGETQYF
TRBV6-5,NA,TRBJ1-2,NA,TGTGCCAGCAAGTACAGGGCTCATAACTATGGCTACACCTTC,CASKYRAHNYGYTF
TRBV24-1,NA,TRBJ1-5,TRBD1,TGTGCCACCAGTGACCCGACAGGGCCTCAGCCCCAGCATTTT,CATSDPTGPQPQHF
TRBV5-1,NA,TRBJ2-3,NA,TGCGCCAGCAGCACCGGCGGGGGCGCCACAGATACGCAGTATTTT,CASSTGGGATDTQYF
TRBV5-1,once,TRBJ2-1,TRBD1,TGCGCCAGCAGCTTGGGACAGGGAACCTACAATGAGCAGTTCTTC,CASSLGQGTYNEQFF
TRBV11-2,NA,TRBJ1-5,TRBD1,TGTGCCAGCAGCTCGACAGGGGGAATCGATAGCAATCAGCCCCAGCATTTT,CASSSTGGIDSNQPQHF
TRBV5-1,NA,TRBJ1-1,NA,TGCGCCAGCAGCTTGGTGAGACAGATTTCTTCGAACACTGAAGCTTTCTTT,CASSLVRQISSNTEAFF
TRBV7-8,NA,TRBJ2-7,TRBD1,TGTGCCAGCAGCCGAACACGGACAGGGGGAACCTACGAGCAGTACTTC,CASSRTRTGGTYEQYF
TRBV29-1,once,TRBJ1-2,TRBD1,TGCAGCGGGGGTGGACAGGGGGATGGCTACACCTTC,CSGGGQGDGYTF
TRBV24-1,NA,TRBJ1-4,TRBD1,TGTGCCACCAGTGTCGGGGACAGCTCAGAGGTAACTAATGAAAAACTGTTTTTT,CATSVGDSSEVTNEKLFF
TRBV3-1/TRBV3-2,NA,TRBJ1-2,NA,TGTGCCAGCAGCCAAGATATCCGGACGGGAAAAAACTATGGCTACACCTTC,CASSQDIRTGKNYGYTF
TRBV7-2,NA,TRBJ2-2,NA,TGTGCCAGCAGCCTCTGGGACTTCAACACCGGGGAGCTGTTTTTT,CASSLWDFNTGELFF
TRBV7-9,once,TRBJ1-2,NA,TGTGCCAGCAGCCATACAGGGCTTCACTATGGCTACACCTTC,CASSHTGLHYGYTF
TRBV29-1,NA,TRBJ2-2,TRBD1,TGCAGTTCCTCCGGGACAGGCAACACCGGGGAGCTGTTTTTT,CSSSGTGNTGELFF
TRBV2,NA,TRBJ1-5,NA,TGTGCCAGCAGTGATCGGGAGGGTCGATCGGCCCAGCATTTT,CASSDREGRSAQHF
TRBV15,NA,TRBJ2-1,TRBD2,TGTGCCACCAGCAGAGATGTGTGGTCTAGCGGGGGCAATGAGCAGTTCTTC,CATSRDVWSSGGNEQFF
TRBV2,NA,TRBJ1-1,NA,TGTGCCAGCAGTGAACACAGGAACACTGAAGCTTTCTTT,CASSEHRNTEAFF
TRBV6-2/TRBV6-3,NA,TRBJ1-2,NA,TGTGCCAGCAGTAAGGACAATGGACCCTATGGCTACACCTTC,CASSKDNGPYGYTF
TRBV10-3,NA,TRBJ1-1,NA,TGTGCCATCAGGTGGGAGAGGGGAGGCACTGAAGCTTTCTTT,CAIRWERGGTEAFF
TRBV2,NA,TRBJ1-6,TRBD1,TGTGCCAGCAGCCCAATGCAGGGGGATAATTCACCCCTCCACTTT,CASSPMQGDNSPLHF
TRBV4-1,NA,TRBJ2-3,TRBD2,TGCGCCAGCAGCCACAGCGGGGGGACAGATACGCAGTATTTT,CASSHSGGTDTQYF
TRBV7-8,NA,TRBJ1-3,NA,TGTGCCAGCAGCCCCCGGACAAGACGAAACACCATATATTTT,CASSPRTRRNTIYF
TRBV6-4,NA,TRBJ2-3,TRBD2,TGTGCCAGCAGTGAACTAGCGGGGGCCACAGATACGCAGTATTTT,CASSELAGATDTQYF
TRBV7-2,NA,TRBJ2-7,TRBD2,TGTGCCAGCAGCGCGGGGGTTGTTCACGAGCAGTACTTC,CASSAGVVHEQYF
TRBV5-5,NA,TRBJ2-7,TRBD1,TGTGCCAGTCTTGGGACAGGGGGCCCCGAGCAGTACTTC,CASLGTGGPEQYF
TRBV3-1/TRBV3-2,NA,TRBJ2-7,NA,TGTGCCAGCAGCCAAGGGACTATCTCCTACGAGCAGTACTTC,CASSQGTISYEQYF
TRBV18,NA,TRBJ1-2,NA,TGTGCCAGCTCACCACAGGGCGGGGACTATGGCTACACCTTC,CASSPQGGDYGYTF
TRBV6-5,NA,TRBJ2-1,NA,TGTGCCAGCACCCCGGACGGGGGGCGAGATGAGCAGTTCTTC,CASTPDGGRDEQFF
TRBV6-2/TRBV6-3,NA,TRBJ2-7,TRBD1,TGTGCCAGCAGTCACAGGGGGACATTCTACGAGCAGTACTTC,CASSHRGTFYEQYF
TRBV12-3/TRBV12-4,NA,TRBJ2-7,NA,TGTGCCAGCAGTCCTTCCGCCTACGAGCAGTACTTC,CASSPSAYEQYF
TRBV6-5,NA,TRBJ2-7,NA,TGTGCCAGCAGGAGAGACAGTAACTACGAGCAGTACTTC,CASRRDSNYEQYF
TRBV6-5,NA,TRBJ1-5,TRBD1,TGTGCCAGCACCTTAGACAGGGCAAGGAATCAGCCCCAGCATTTT,CASTLDRARNQPQHF